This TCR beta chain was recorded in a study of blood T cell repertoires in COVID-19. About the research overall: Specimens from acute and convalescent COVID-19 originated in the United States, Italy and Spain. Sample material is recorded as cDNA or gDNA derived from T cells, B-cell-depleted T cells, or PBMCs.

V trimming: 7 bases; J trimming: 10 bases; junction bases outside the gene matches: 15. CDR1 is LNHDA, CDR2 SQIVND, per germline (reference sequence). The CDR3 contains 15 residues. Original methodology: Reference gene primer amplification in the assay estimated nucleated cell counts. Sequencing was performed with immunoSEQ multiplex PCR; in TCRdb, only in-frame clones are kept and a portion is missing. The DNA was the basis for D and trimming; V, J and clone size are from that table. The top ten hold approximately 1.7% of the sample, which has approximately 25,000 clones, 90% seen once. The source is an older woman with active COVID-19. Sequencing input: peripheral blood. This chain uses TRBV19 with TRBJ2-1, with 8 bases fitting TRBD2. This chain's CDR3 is CASTPFAGGPGEQFF. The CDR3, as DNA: TGTGCCAGTACCCCCTTTGCGGGAGGCCCTGGGGAGCAGTTCTTC.